This T cell receptor (beta chain) was identified in a study of beta chain features in type 1 diabetes. Sequencing targeted expressed TCRB transcripts, as all isolated RNA had been reverse transcribed. This table comes from immunoSEQ multiplex PCR, and its TCRdb copy is limited to in-frame clones, with some not included. The profile shows around 200,000 clones, around an eighth of them singletons. The germline CDR1 and CDR2 sequences are SNHLY and FYNNEI. The CDR3 has 12 residues. Trimming cost V 2 bases and J 6 bases, with 5 bases left between them. The chain employs TRBV2 and TRBJ1-5; D gene ambiguous. The TCR comes from a woman aged 18-29 years in good health. The specimen was central memory CD4+ T cells from blood. CDR3 in amino acids: CASSERVQPQHF. The CDR3 nucleotides are TGTGCCAGCAGTGAACGGGTTCAGCCCCAGCATTTT.